This TCR beta chain was sequenced in a study of T-cell memory formation after mild COVID-19. Whole-study results and caveats: The study found contracting CD4+ clones mainly in CM and EM and contracting CD8+ clones in EMRA. The study detected some responding clones in pre-infection memory, suggesting cross-reactive memory joined. Day 15 to 85 contracting clones showed balanced CD4/CD8; later expanders leaned CD4+.

Remarks on this clonotype: Its antigen is unidentified.

A 5'RACE reaction primed in the constant segment made cDNA libraries of TCR alpha and TCR beta, and these carried sample barcodes and UMIs. TCRdb re-called the 5' RACE reads with MiXCR, one entry per CDR3 protein. The sample yields about 360,000 distinct CDR3 sequences, around 15% seen once. Trimming removed 5 bases at V and 0 bases at J, with 20 bases between. Germline values: CDR1 SGHVS, CDR2 FQNEAQ. The CDR3 is 18 residues long. The sequenced sample consisted of PBMCs or a T cell subset sorted from them (not recorded which). This clonotype was obtained from a man younger than 35 who had mild COVID-19 (a few samples of this study predate the infection). Cell type and time point are not known. The chain carries TRBV7-8 and TRBJ1-5; D gene ambiguous. CDR3: CASSREMGDPYSNQPQHF. The CDR3 DNA sequence: TGTGCCAGCAGCCGGGAGATGGGCGACCCCTATAGCAATCAGCCCCAGCATTTT.